A single sample is the source of the 13 T cell receptor beta chains below, sequenced in a study of cytomegalovirus exposure and HLA in healthy donors. PCR was performed using 60 Vbeta and 13 Jbeta primers. The method was immunoSEQ multiplex PCR; TCRdb's version includes in-frame clones alone and lacks a portion of them. Of over 140,000 clones detected, 80% appear once; the ten largest clones hold 2.4%. Sequenced input: PBMCs. The receptors originated from a man aged 45-60 years in good health and CMV-seronegative.

The J gene is TRBJ1-6, the V gene TRBV7-9, with D possibly being TRBD1 (6 bases). The CDR3 runs to 16 residues. The ends were cut back, 5 bases at V and 6 bases at J, with 17 bases in the middle. The germline CDR1 and CDR2 sequences are SEHNR and FQNEAQ (reference sequence). The CDR3 spells CASSVIRGLSNSPLHF. Written as DNA, the CDR3 is TGTGCCAGCAGCGTCATTAGGGGGTTGAGTAATTCACCCCTCCACTTT.

The chain recombines TRBV6-1 with TRBJ2-2; D not certain. Germline CDR1 MNHNS, CDR2 SASEGT. This CDR3 contains 14 residues. V was clipped by 4 bases and J by 1 base, with 7 bases between them. In nucleotides, the CDR3 is TGTGCCAGCAGTGCCCTGTGGAACACCGGGGAGCTGTTTTTT. It codes for CASSALWNTGELFF.

V gene TRBV29-1 combines with J gene TRBJ2-7; 7 bases align to TRBD2. The germline V gene encodes CDR1 SQVTM and CDR2 ANQGSEA. CDR3 size: 13 residues. After removal of 4 bases from V and 3 bases from J, the junction contained 6 bases not matched to a gene. CDR3: CSVARSGGYEQYF. The CDR3 DNA sequence: TGCAGCGTTGCTCGGTCGGGGGGCTACGAGCAGTACTTC.

Only a few counts were recorded for this clone. This sequence joins TRBV2 and TRBJ2-2, with a tentative D call TRBD1 (5 bases). Trimming took off 3 bases at V and 2 bases at J, with 13 bases between the two ends. Germline V CDR1 and CDR2: SNHLY, FYNNEI. This CDR3 has 16 residues. DNA for the CDR3: TGTGCCAGCAGTGAGGCCGGCAGGGTAAACACCGGGGAGCTGTTTTTT. Protein product: CASSEAGRVNTGELFF.

This chain connects TRBV7-6 to TRBJ1-6, with no clear D. From germline, CDR1 is SGHVS and CDR2 FNYEAQ. Trimming shortened V by 1 base and J by 10 bases, and 14 bases separated the two germline ends. The CDR3 runs to 15 residues. The CDR3 region is CASSLVPGEQSPLHF. CDR3 bases: TGTGCCAGCAGCTTAGTCCCCGGGGAACAGTCACCCCTCCACTTT.

This rearrangement joins TRBV19 to TRBJ1-4; TRBD1 agrees at 8 bases. Germline lookup yields CDR1 LNHDA and CDR2 SQIVND (reference sequence). The CDR3 consists of 15 residues. V lost 5 bases to trimming and J lost 7 bases; unmatched junction nucleotides: 9. The CDR3 is CASSLTGAGGEKLFF. Here the CDR3 DNA reads TGTGCCAGTAGTTTGACAGGGGCAGGAGGTGAAAAACTGTTTTTT. Full variable domain (remainder filled in from reference TRBV19 and TRBJ1-4): DGGITQSPKYLFRKEGQNVTLSCEQNLNHDAMYWYRQDPGQGLRLIYYSQIVNDFQKGDIAEGYSVSREKKESFPLTVTSAQKNPTAFYLCASSLTGAGGEKLFFGSGTQLSVL.

The CDR3 DNA reads as TGTGCCAGTAGAACGAAGGGAGCTGGAAACACCATATATTTT. Its protein is CASRTKGAGNTIYF. The chain joins TRBV19 to TRBJ1-3; the D is unclear. The CDR3 totals 14 residues. V was shortened by 6 bases and J by 2 bases, with 11 bases between the two germline ends. Germline values: CDR1 LNHDA, CDR2 SQIVND (reference sequence).

CDR3 bases: TGTGCCAGCAGCTTGTTCGAGACAGGGAGTAAAGGAGCTTTCTTT. Translated: CASSLFETGSKGAFF. The rearrangement links TRBV5-8 to TRBJ1-1, with TRBD1 identical over 7 bases. CDR3 length equals 15 residues. Trimming took 1 base from V and 10 from J; bases not matched to a gene: 13. Per the germline V gene, CDR1 is SGHTS and CDR2 is YDEGEE. Full variable domain (remainder filled in from reference TRBV5-8 and TRBJ1-1): EAGVTQSPTHLIKTRGQQATLRCSPISGHTSVYWYQQALGLGLQFLLWYDEGEERNRGNFPPRFSGRQFPNYSSELNVNALELEDSALYLCASSLFETGSKGAFFGQGTRLTVV.

The sample holds one count of this clone. The chain uses TRBV6-5 and TRBJ2-7, with a possible D match to TRBD2 (5 bases). This CDR3 is built from 15 residues. Germline V gives CDR1 MNHEY, CDR2 SVGAGI. Trimming left V 2 bases short and J 3 bases short, with 14 bases between. The DNA for the CDR3 is TGTGCCAGCAGTTACCGGCGGGTGGCGGACTACGAGCAGTACTTC. It encodes CASSYRRVADYEQYF.

The V gene is TRBV28, the J gene TRBJ2-3; D is unclear. The germline V gene encodes CDR1 MDHEN and CDR2 SYDVKM. This CDR3 comprises 12 residues. V was cut by 3 bases and J by 15 bases, with 16 bases left in between. DNA of the CDR3: TGTGCCAGCAGTTTTCGGTGGGCCACGCGATATTTT. Protein product: CASSFRWATRYF.

Worth noting for this clone: At one end the junction does not follow the germline gene, possibly because of a read error. The chain recombines TRBV7-7 with TRBJ2-5; a weak D match, TRBD2 (6 bases). The CDR3 has 14 residues. Germline V gene data show CDR1 as SSHAT and CDR2 as FNYEAQ (reference sequence). This CDR3 reads CASSPRREAETQYF. CDR3 bases: TGTGCTAGCAGTCCCCGCAGGGAGGCTGAGACCCAGTACTTC.

V gene TRBV29-1 combines with J gene TRBJ1-1; 12 bases map to TRBD1. The J segment lost 3 bases and the V segment lost 6 bases, leaving 8 bases of the junction unmatched. This CDR3 has 15 amino acids. The V gene's germline CDR1 is SQVTM and CDR2 ANQGSEA. The CDR3 loop is CSVPGTGGMDTEAFF. DNA for the CDR3: TGCAGCGTGCCCGGGACAGGGGGCATGGACACTGAAGCTTTCTTT.

The chain couples TRBV25-1 to TRBJ1-4; D may be TRBD1 (6 bases). V lost 6 bases to trimming and J lost 7 bases, with 18 bases between them. Germline V CDR1 and CDR2: MGHDK, SYGVNS. This CDR3 is 15 amino acids long. The CDR3 region has the DNA TGTGCCAGCAGCCCTTTAGGGGGGGATGGTGAAAAACTGTTTTTT. Translated: CASSPLGGDGEKLFF. Looking up the rest from reference TRBV25-1 and TRBJ1-4 gives the full variable domain: EADIYQTPRYLVIGTGKKITLECSQTMGHDKMYWYQQDPGMELHLIHYSYGVNSTEKGDLSSESTVSRIRTEHFPLTLESARPSHTSQYLCASSPLGGDGEKLFFGSGTQLSVL.